The 5 T cell receptor beta chains listed next were all sequenced from one sample in a study of blood T cells in healthy people across ages. A J-beta primer mix and a sample-barcoded 5' primer were used in a second PCR of about 7 to 12 cycles. From the 5' RACE reads, TCRdb called clonotypes with MiXCR, one entry per CDR3 protein. The table records some 800,000 distinct CDR3 sequences, 40% to 50% of them present only once. Sequencing was performed on blood. These receptors were collected from a man aged 55-75 years in good health.

V usage is TRBV28 and J usage is TRBJ2-2, with D possibly matching TRBD2 (6 bases). V shed 3 bases and J shed 0 bases, with 11 bases lying between them. Germline V gives CDR1 MDHEN, CDR2 SYDVKM. The CDR3 loop spans 16 amino acids. The CDR3 protein is CASSFNWGANTGELFF. CDR3 nucleotide sequence: TGTGCCAGCAGTTTTAATTGGGGGGCGAACACCGGGGAGCTGTTTTTT.

As to this clonotype: This may be a read error: a much more frequent sequence differs by one nucleotide. The V and J genes are TRBV18 and TRBJ2-1; 8 bases line up with TRBD1. The CDR3 covers 14 residues. Germline V CDR1 and CDR2: KGHSH, LQKENI. The junction had 8 bases not matched to a gene; V was cut back by 6 bases and J by 7 bases. The CDR3 DNA reads TGTGCCAGCTCCTCGAGACAGGGGCGGAATGAGCAGTTCTTC. Protein: CASSSRQGRNEQFF.

V gene TRBV7-2 combines with J gene TRBJ2-1, with D possibly being TRBD1 or TRBD2 (6 bases each). The J call may not be correct, given that the DNA end is closer to TRBJ2-7. This CDR3 is 15 amino acids long. CDR1 is SGHTA and CDR2 is FQGNSA in the germline V gene. The CDR3 DNA reads as TGTGCCAGCAGCTTAGACGGGGGCGGATACAATGAGCAGTACTTC. It encodes CASSLDGGGYNEQYF.

The chain employs TRBV24-1 and TRBJ2-1; 7 nucleotides align to TRBD1. V gave up 5 bases and J gave up 7 bases; unmatched junction bases: 4. Germline V CDR1 and CDR2: KGHDR, SFDVKD. The CDR3 consists of 13 residues. In DNA form, the CDR3 reads TGTGCCACCAGTGGACAGGGAATGAATGAGCAGTTCTTC. It yields the protein CATSGQGMNEQFF.

J is TRBJ2-1 and V is TRBV18; 8 nucleotides align to TRBD1. There are 17 residues in the CDR3. Germline V lookup: CDR1 KGHSH, CDR2 LQKENI. After removal of 0 bases from V and 4 bases from J, the junction contained 8 bases not matched to a gene. The CDR3 DNA is TGTGCCAGCTCACCACCCAGGGGGCTTGGCTCTTACAATGAGCAGTTCTTC. Amino acid sequence: CASSPPRGLGSYNEQFF.